A selection of T cell receptor beta chains follows, all from one sample in a study of T cell repertoires in ileal Crohn's disease. TCRdb's copy holds only in-frame clones and misses some; the assay was immunoSEQ multiplex PCR. The sample includes a few thousand clones, roughly three quarters seen only once; the top ten take 5.5% to 6.5%. Specimen: ileal tissue. The source of these receptors is an adult with Crohn's disease. CDR3s include the opening cysteine and the closing phenylalanine or tryptophan. The order of the fields is V gene, D gene, J gene, clone size, CDR3 protein, CDR3 DNA. The D gene is left open where the match is weak. Size tells how often a clone was seen (once, few, many) or the class of an expanded clone, and some rows leave it out.

V gene: TRBV28
D gene: NA
J gene: TRBJ1-5
clone size: once
CDR3 protein: CASSLRMRSLSNQPQHF
CDR3 DNA: TGTGCCAGCAGCCTGAGAATGCGCTCCTTAAGCAATCAGCCCCAGCATTTT

V gene: TRBV5-1
D gene: TRBD1
J gene: TRBJ1-2
clone size: NA
CDR3 protein: CASSLDRARFGYTF
CDR3 DNA: TGCGCCAGCAGCCTCGACAGGGCTCGATTTGGCTACACCTTC

V gene: TRBV6-6
D gene: NA
J gene: TRBJ1-1
clone size: NA
CDR3 protein: CASSYSTLNTEAFF
CDR3 DNA: TGTGCCAGCAGTTACTCTACACTGAACACTGAAGCTTTCTTT

V gene: TRBV6-4
D gene: TRBD2
J gene: TRBJ2-3
clone size: few
CDR3 protein: CASSDSSGGGTDTQYF
CDR3 DNA: TGTGCCAGCAGTGACTCAAGCGGGGGAGGCACAGATACGCAGTATTTT

V gene: TRBV7-6
D gene: TRBD2
J gene: TRBJ2-7
clone size: NA
CDR3 protein: CASSRRLADSYEQYF
CDR3 DNA: TGTGCCAGCAGCCGGCGACTAGCGGATTCCTACGAGCAGTACTTC

V gene: TRBV7-2
D gene: NA
J gene: TRBJ1-3
clone size: NA
CDR3 protein: CASSRDWSSGNTIYF
CDR3 DNA: TGTGCCAGCAGCCGAGACTGGAGCTCTGGAAACACCATATATTTT

V gene: TRBV11-2
D gene: TRBD2
J gene: TRBJ2-3
clone size: NA
CDR3 protein: CASILIAGGTTDTQYF
CDR3 DNA: TGTGCCAGCATCCTTATAGCGGGGGGGACCACAGATACGCAGTATTTT

V gene: TRBV11-3
D gene: TRBD2
J gene: TRBJ2-5
clone size: NA
CDR3 protein: CASSHGILAGGQETQYF
CDR3 DNA: TGTGCCAGCAGCCACGGAATCCTAGCGGGGGGGCAAGAGACCCAGTACTTC

V gene: TRBV7-2
D gene: NA
J gene: TRBJ1-6
clone size: NA
CDR3 protein: CASSLGALSYNSPLHF
CDR3 DNA: TGTGCCAGCAGCTTAGGGGCCCTTTCCTATAATTCACCCCTCCACTTT

V gene: TRBV27
D gene: NA
J gene: TRBJ1-6
clone size: few
CDR3 protein: CASSMRGNSPLHF
CDR3 DNA: TGTGCCAGCAGTATGAGAGGGAATTCACCCCTCCACTTT

V gene: TRBV6-5
D gene: NA
J gene: TRBJ1-2
clone size: NA
CDR3 protein: CASRSPGLGDGYTF
CDR3 DNA: TGTGCCAGCAGATCCCCGGGACTAGGGGATGGCTACACCTTC

V gene: TRBV7-3
D gene: NA
J gene: TRBJ2-6
clone size: NA
CDR3 protein: CASSRGSGANVLTF
CDR3 DNA: TGTGCCAGCTCCCGGGGCTCTGGGGCCAACGTCCTGACTTTC

V gene: TRBV5-5
D gene: NA
J gene: TRBJ2-2
clone size: few
CDR3 protein: CASSLAFASPNTGELFF
CDR3 DNA: TGTGCCAGCAGCTTGGCCTTCGCGAGTCCCAACACCGGGGAGCTGTTTTTT

V gene: TRBV29-1
D gene: NA
J gene: TRBJ2-5
clone size: NA
CDR3 protein: CSVDGGVDQETQYF
CDR3 DNA: TGCAGCGTTGACGGGGGAGTAGACCAAGAGACCCAGTACTTC

V gene: TRBV6-5
D gene: NA
J gene: TRBJ2-1
clone size: few
CDR3 protein: CASRSTGQINEQFF
CDR3 DNA: TGTGCCAGCCGTAGCACAGGGCAAATCAATGAGCAGTTCTTC

V gene: TRBV4-3
D gene: NA
J gene: TRBJ2-6
clone size: NA
CDR3 protein: CASSQATRGANVLTF
CDR3 DNA: TGCGCCAGCAGCCAAGCAACGCGTGGGGCCAACGTCCTGACTTTC

V gene: TRBV11-2
D gene: NA
J gene: TRBJ2-3
clone size: few
CDR3 protein: CASSPLDGGGTDTQYF
CDR3 DNA: TGTGCCAGCAGCCCGCTTGATGGCGGGGGCACAGATACGCAGTATTTT

V gene: TRBV7-9
D gene: TRBD1
J gene: TRBJ2-2
clone size: few
CDR3 protein: CASSALGGPGELFF
CDR3 DNA: TGTGCCAGCAGCGCGTTAGGGGGCCCCGGGGAGCTGTTTTTT

V gene: TRBV7-2
D gene: NA
J gene: TRBJ2-3
clone size: NA
CDR3 protein: CASSLLGGGLGTDTQYF
CDR3 DNA: TGTGCCAGCAGCTTATTGGGGGGGGGCCTTGGCACAGATACGCAGTATTTT

V gene: TRBV25-1
D gene: TRBD2
J gene: TRBJ2-1
clone size: NA
CDR3 protein: CASSGAGGSYNEQFF
CDR3 DNA: TGTGCCAGCAGCGGTGCGGGGGGCTCGTACAATGAGCAGTTCTTC

V gene: TRBV7-2
D gene: NA
J gene: TRBJ2-2
clone size: NA
CDR3 protein: CASSTKNTGELFF
CDR3 DNA: TGTGCCAGCAGCACTAAGAACACCGGGGAGCTGTTTTTT

V gene: TRBV21-1
D gene: NA
J gene: TRBJ2-4
clone size: NA
CDR3 protein: CASSKPAGGGF
CDR3 DNA: TGTGCCAGCAGCAAACCTGCGGGGGGTGGCTTC

V gene: TRBV25-1
D gene: NA
J gene: TRBJ2-3
clone size: few
CDR3 protein: CASSANQGQGGYTDTQYF
CDR3 DNA: TGTGCCAGCAGTGCGAATCAAGGTCAGGGGGGATATACAGATACGCAGTATTTT

V gene: TRBV1
D gene: NA
J gene: TRBJ2-3
clone size: NA
CDR3 protein: CTSSHGQTSGGTDTQYF
CDR3 DNA: TGCACCAGCAGCCACGGTCAAACTAGCGGGGGTACAGATACGCAGTATTTT

V gene: TRBV10-3
D gene: NA
J gene: TRBJ1-2
clone size: NA
CDR3 protein: CAISDWGEGKYGYTF
CDR3 DNA: TGTGCCATCAGTGACTGGGGGGAGGGAAAGTATGGCTACACCTTC

V gene: TRBV28
D gene: TRBD1
J gene: TRBJ1-4
clone size: few
CDR3 protein: CASSEGAGEKLFF
CDR3 DNA: TGTGCCAGCAGTGAGGGGGCGGGTGAAAAACTGTTTTTT

V gene: TRBV7-3
D gene: TRBD2
J gene: TRBJ2-1
clone size: NA
CDR3 protein: CASAESSGTYNEQFF
CDR3 DNA: TGTGCCAGCGCCGAGTCTAGCGGGACATACAATGAGCAGTTCTTC

V gene: TRBV13
D gene: TRBD1
J gene: TRBJ2-7
clone size: NA
CDR3 protein: CASSHRGSGEQYF
CDR3 DNA: TGTGCCAGCAGCCACAGGGGATCCGGGGAGCAGTACTTC

V gene: TRBV5-6
D gene: TRBD1
J gene: TRBJ1-2
clone size: once
CDR3 protein: CASSYPGQGIFRYTF
CDR3 DNA: TGTGCCAGCAGCTACCCCGGACAGGGAATTTTTCGGTACACCTTC